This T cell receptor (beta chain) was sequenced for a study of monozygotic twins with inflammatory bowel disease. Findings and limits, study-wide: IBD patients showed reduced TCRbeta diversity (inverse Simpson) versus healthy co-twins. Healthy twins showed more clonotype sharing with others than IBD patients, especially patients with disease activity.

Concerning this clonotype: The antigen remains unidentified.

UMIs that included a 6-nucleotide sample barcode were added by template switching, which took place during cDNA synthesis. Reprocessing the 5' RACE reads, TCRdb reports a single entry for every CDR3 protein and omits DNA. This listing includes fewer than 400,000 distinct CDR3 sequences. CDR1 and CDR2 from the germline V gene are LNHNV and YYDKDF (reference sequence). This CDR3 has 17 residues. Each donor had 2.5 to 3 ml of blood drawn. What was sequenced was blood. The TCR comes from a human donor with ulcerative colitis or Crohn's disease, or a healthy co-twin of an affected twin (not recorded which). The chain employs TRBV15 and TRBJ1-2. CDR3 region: CATRSSWAGGANYGYTF.